What follows are 9 T cell receptor beta chains derived from one specimen sequenced in a study of regulatory T cells in long-lasting Graves disease. Time point denoted: persistent/refractory GD, antithyroid drugs over 5 years with positive TRAb. The TCR library was made from RNA that had been extracted from PBMCs in TRIzol. Arm-PCR with iRepertoire HTBI primers amplified the CDR3 regions for these TCR beta libraries. MiXCR was run by TCRdb on the multiplex PCR reads, yielding one entry per CDR3 protein. The sample lists roughly 450,000 distinct CDR3 sequences; around a quarter were seen once. Sample: peripheral blood mononuclear cells (PBMCs), taken when the disease was refractory, from a patient treated with antithyroid drugs. These receptors were collected from a female donor with Graves disease.

The chain combines TRBV7-2 with TRBJ2-5, with 8 bases aligning to TRBD2. J gave up 1 base and V 4 bases, and 8 bases lay outside the gene matches. Germline-derived CDR1 and CDR2 are SGHTA and FQGNSA. This CDR3 spans 16 amino acids. The CDR3 here is CASSSRTSNGQETQYF. The CDR3 bases are TGTGCCAGCAGCTCCCGGACTAGCAACGGCCAAGAGACCCAGTACTTC.

This clonotype was seen only a few times. This rearrangement joins TRBV18 to TRBJ1-5; D is unresolved. Germline V gene lookup returns CDR1 KGHSH and CDR2 LQKENI. V lost 4 bases and J 6 bases, leaving 16 bases between the germline ends. The CDR3 extends over 15 amino acids. The CDR3 protein is CASSQNEGSSQPQHF. The DNA for the CDR3 is TGTGCCAGCTCACAAAACGAGGGTAGTAGTCAGCCCCAGCATTTT. Full variable domain (rest looked up from reference TRBV18 and TRBJ1-5): NAGVMQNPRHLVRRRGQEARLRCSPMKGHSHVYWYRQLPEEGLKFMVYLQKENIIDESGMPKERFSAEFPKEGPSILRIQQVVRGDSAAYFCASSQNEGSSQPQHFGDGTRLSIL.

As DNA, the CDR3 is TGCGCCAGCAGCCAGAGATTTGCTCACACCGGGGAGCTGTTTTTT. It yields the protein CASSQRFAHTGELFF. V gene TRBV4-3 combines with J gene TRBJ2-2; D remains ambiguous. The V and J ends lost 3 bases and 3 bases respectively, with 11 bases between them. The CDR3 spans 15 residues. Germline assignment: CDR1 LGHNA and CDR2 YSLEER.

This clonotype came up a few times. The V gene is TRBV5-1, the J gene TRBJ1-2; TRBD1 aligns across 7 bases. The CDR3 has 15 residues. V was pared by 4 bases and J by 2 bases, with 8 bases of the junction left unmatched. CDR1 and CDR2 from the germline V gene are SGHRS and YFSETQ. CDR3 DNA: TGCGCCAGCAGCCCGGACCTGGACAGGAACTATGGCTACACCTTC. Amino acids: CASSPDLDRNYGYTF.

The chain joins TRBV7-2 to TRBJ2-3; 8 bases match TRBD2. With V trimmed by 1 base and J by 12 bases, 6 bases remained unmatched. CDR3 length: 13 amino acids. CDR1 is SGHTA, CDR2 FQGNSA, per germline. This CDR3 reads CASSLGREASQYF. The CDR3 DNA reads as TGTGCCAGCAGCTTAGGGCGGGAGGCCTCACAGTATTTT.

Turning to this clonotype: Compared with germline, one end of the junction differs, possibly owing to a read error. J is TRBJ2-2 and V is TRBV20-1; a weak D match, TRBD2 (6 bases). This CDR3 comprises 15 residues. CDR1 is DFQATT, CDR2 SNEGSKA, per germline (reference sequence). CDR3 protein: CNAREGGPRTGELFF. The CDR3 region has the DNA TGCAATGCTAGAGAGGGAGGACCAAGGACCGGGGAGCTGTTTTTT.

This clonotype was picked up many times. The CDR3 sequence is CSVGGEKLFF. As DNA, the CDR3 is TGCAGCGTTGGAGGAGAAAAACTGTTTTTT. V usage is TRBV29-1 and J usage is TRBJ1-4; D is unresolved. The CDR3 contains 10 residues. V lost 4 bases to trimming and J lost 8 bases, with 5 bases between them. The germline V gene encodes CDR1 SQVTM and CDR2 ANQGSEA.

V usage is TRBV6-5 and J usage is TRBJ2-7, with TRBD2 matching over 10 bases. This CDR3 has 16 residues. The ends lost 0 bases at V and 4 bases at J; junction bases unmatched: 6. Per germline, CDR1 MNHEY and CDR2 SVGAGI. CDR3 protein: CASSYSSASGRYEQYF. In nucleotides, the CDR3 is TGTGCCAGCAGTTACTCGTCGGCTAGCGGGAGATACGAGCAGTACTTC.

This clonotype was found many times. The gene calls are TRBV20-1 and TRBJ2-5; D call uncertain. Trimming removed 0 bases from V and 5 bases from J, with 7 bases in between. The CDR3 sequence is 12 residues long. The V gene's germline CDR1 is DFQATT and CDR2 SNEGSKA (reference sequence). The CDR3 protein is CSAREVGETQYF. CDR3 DNA: TGCAGTGCTAGAGAAGTGGGGGAGACCCAGTACTTC.